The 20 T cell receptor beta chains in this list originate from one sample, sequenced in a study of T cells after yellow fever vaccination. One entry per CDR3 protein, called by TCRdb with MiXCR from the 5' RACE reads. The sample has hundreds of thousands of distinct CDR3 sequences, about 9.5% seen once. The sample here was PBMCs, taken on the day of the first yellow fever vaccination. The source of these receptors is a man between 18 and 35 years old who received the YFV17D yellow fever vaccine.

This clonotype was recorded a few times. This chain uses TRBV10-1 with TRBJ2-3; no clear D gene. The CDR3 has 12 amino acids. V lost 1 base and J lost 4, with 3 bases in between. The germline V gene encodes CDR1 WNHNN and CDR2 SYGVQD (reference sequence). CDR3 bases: TGCGCCAGCAGTGAGTACCCAGATACGCAGTATTTT. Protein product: CASSEYPDTQYF.

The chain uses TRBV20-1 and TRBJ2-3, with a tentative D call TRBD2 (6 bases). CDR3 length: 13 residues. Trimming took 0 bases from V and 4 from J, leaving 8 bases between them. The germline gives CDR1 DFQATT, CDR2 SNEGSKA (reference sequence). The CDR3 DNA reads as TGCAGTGCTAGAGACGGAGGGGCAGATACGCAGTATTTT. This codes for CSARDGGADTQYF.

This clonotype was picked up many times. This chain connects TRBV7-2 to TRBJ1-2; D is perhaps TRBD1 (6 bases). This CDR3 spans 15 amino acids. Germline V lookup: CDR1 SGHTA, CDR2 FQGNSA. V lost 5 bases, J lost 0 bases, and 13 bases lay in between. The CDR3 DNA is TGTGCCAGCAGCGCATGGGGGCCAGCTAACTATGGCTACACCTTC. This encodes CASSAWGPANYGYTF. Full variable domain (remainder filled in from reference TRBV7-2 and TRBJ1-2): GAGVSQSPSNKVTEKGKDVELRCDPISGHTALYWYRQSLGQGLEFLIYFQGNSAPDKSGLPSDRFSAERTGGSVSTLTIQRTQQEDSAVYLCASSAWGPANYGYTFGSGTRLTVV.

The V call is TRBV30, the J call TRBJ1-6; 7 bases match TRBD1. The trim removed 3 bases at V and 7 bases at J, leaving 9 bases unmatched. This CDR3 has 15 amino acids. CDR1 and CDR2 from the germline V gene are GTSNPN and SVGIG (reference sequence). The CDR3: CAWRTGPWENSPLHF. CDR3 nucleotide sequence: TGTGCCTGGAGGACAGGGCCTTGGGAAAATTCACCCCTCCACTTT.

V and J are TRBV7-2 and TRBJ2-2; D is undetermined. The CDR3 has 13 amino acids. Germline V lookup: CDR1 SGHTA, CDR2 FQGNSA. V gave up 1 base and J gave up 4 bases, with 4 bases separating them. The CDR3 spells CASSLGPTGELFF. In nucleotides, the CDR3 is TGTGCCAGCAGCTTAGGGCCCACCGGGGAGCTGTTTTTT.

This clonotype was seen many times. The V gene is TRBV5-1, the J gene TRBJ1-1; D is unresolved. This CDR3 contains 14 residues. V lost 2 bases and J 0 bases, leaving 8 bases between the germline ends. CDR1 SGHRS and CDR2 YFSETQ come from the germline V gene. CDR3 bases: TGCGCCAGCAGCTTTAGGACGGTGAACACTGAAGCTTTCTTT. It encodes CASSFRTVNTEAFF. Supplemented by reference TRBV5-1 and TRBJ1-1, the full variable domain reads KAGVTQTPRYLIKTRGQQVTLSCSPISGHRSVSWYQQTPGQGLQFLFEYFSETQRNKGNFPGRFSGRQFSNSRSEMNVSTLELGDSALYLCASSFRTVNTEAFFGQGTRLTVV.

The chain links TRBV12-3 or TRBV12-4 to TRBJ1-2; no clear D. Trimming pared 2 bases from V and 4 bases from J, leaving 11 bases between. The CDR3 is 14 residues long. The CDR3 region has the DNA TGTGCCAGCAGTTTAAATGCGGGTGTCTATGGCTACACCTTC. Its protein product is CASSLNAGVYGYTF.

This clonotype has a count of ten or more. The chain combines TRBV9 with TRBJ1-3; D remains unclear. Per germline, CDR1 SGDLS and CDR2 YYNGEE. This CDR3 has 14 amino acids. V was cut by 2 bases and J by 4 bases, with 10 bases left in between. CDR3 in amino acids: CASSVAAFGNTIYF. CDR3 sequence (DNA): TGTGCCAGCAGCGTTGCGGCTTTCGGAAACACCATATATTTT.

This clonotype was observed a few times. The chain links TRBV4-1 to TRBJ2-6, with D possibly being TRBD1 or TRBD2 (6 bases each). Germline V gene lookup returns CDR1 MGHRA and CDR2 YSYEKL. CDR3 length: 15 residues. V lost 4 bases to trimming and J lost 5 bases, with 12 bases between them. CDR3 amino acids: CASSRQGGRANVLTF. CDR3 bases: TGCGCCAGCAGCCGCCAAGGGGGGCGGGCCAACGTCCTGACTTTC.

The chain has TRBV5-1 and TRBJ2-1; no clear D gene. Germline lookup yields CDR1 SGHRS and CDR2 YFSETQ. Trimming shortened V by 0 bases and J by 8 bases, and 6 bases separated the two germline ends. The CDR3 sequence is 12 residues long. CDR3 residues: CASSLARDEQFF. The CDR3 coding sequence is TGCGCCAGCAGCTTGGCCCGGGATGAGCAGTTCTTC.

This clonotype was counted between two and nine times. CDR3 amino acids: CASSYSSAYEQYF. For the CDR3, the DNA is TGTGCCAGCAGTTATTCCTCAGCCTACGAGCAGTACTTC. The genes are TRBV27 and TRBJ2-7, with D unresolved. The germline V gene has CDR1 MNHEY and CDR2 SMNVEV (reference sequence). This CDR3 comprises 13 residues. The V and J ends lost 4 bases and 2 bases respectively, with 9 bases between them.

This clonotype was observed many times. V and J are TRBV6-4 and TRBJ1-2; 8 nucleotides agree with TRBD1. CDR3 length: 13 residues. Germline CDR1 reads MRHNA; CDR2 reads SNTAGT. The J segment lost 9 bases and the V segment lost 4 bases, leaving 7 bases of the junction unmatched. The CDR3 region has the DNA TGTGCCAGCAGTGGGTCGACAGGGGAGAGCTACACCTTC. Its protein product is CASSGSTGESYTF.

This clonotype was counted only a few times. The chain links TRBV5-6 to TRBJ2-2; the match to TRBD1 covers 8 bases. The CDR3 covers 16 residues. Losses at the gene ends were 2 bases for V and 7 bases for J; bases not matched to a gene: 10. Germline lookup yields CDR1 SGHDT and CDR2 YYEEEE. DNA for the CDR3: TGTGCCAGCAGCTTTACCCCCGGACAGGGTATCGGGGAGCTGTTTTTT. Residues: CASSFTPGQGIGELFF.

In DNA, the CDR3 is TGTGCCAGCAGTTACGCGGCGGCGGGGGGGCCTGGTGAGCAGTACGTC. Translating it yields CASSYAAAGGPGEQYV. The rearrangement links TRBV6-2 or TRBV6-3 to TRBJ2-7; 9 bases align to TRBD2. Trimming took 2 bases from V and 7 from J; bases not matched to a gene: 12. The CDR3 totals 16 residues. The germline gives CDR1 MNHEY, CDR2 SVGEGT.

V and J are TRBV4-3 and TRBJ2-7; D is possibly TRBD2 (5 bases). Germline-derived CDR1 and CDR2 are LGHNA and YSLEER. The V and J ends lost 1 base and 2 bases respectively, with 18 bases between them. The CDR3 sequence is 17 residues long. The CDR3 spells CASSQGLQRFTPYEQYF. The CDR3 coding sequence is TGCGCCAGCAGCCAAGGACTACAGCGATTCACCCCCTACGAGCAGTACTTC.

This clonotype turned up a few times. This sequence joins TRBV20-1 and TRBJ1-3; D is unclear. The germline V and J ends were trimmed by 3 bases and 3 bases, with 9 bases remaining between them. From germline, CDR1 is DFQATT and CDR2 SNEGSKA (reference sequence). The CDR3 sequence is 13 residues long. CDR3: CSASPDGGNTIYF. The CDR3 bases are TGCAGTGCTAGTCCCGACGGTGGAAACACCATATATTTT.

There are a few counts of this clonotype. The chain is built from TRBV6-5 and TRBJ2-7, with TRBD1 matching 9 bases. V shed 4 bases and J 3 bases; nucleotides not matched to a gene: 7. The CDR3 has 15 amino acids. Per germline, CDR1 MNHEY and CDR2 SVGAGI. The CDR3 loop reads CASSSSSDRGYEQYF. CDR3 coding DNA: TGTGCCAGCAGTTCGTCCTCGGACAGGGGCTACGAGCAGTACTTC.

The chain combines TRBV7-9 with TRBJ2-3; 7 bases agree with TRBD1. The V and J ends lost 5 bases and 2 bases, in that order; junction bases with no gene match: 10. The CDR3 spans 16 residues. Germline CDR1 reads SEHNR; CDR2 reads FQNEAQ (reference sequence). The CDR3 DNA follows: TGTGCCAGCAGCCCGAACAGGGGTGGGTTCACAGATACGCAGTATTTT. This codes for CASSPNRGGFTDTQYF.

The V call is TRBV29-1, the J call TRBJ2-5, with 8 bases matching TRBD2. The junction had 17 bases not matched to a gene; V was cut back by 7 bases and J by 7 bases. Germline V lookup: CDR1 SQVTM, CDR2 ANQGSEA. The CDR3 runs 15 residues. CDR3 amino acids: CSAQRSSGSGSTQYF. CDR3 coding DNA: TGCAGCGCCCAAAGGTCTAGCGGGTCAGGATCGACCCAGTACTTC.

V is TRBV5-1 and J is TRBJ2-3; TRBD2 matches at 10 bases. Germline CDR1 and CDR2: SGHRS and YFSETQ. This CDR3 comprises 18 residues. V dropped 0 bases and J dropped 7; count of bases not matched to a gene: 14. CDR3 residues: CASSLGVAGGSQRNTQYF. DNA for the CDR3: TGCGCCAGCAGCTTGGGAGTAGCGGGGGGATCTCAGCGGAATACGCAGTATTTT.